Described below is a single T cell receptor (beta chain) sequence and its context. Its target is unknown. The data are from a study of cytomegalovirus exposure and HLA in healthy donors. The study, taken as a whole, reports: A list of more than 150 TCR beta chains associated with cytomegalovirus was given.

60 Vbeta and 13 Jbeta primers were used in PCR. Per the authors' pipeline: About 9.9 million shared chains were among approximately 80 million unique TCR beta chains counted in a later analysis. The repertoire was sequenced with immunoSEQ multiplex PCR; TCRdb's copy has only in-frame clones and lacks some. From that table come the V and J calls and clone size; the DNA was used to work out D and trimming. The profile shows hundreds of thousands of clones, roughly 90% of them singletons. The V segment lost 6 bases and the J segment 8 bases; nucleotides outside the gene matches: 11. Germline V gene data show CDR1 as SGDLS and CDR2 as YYNGEE. This CDR3 region has 15 residues.

J is TRBJ1-2 and V is TRBV9; 12 bases fit TRBD1. The receptor comes from a woman between 18 and 29 years old in good health and CMV-seronegative. Sequenced sample: PBMCs. Written as DNA, the CDR3 is TGTGCCAGCAAATCCGGGACAGGGGGCGATGAAGGCTACACCTTC. It is translated as CASKSGTGGDEGYTF.